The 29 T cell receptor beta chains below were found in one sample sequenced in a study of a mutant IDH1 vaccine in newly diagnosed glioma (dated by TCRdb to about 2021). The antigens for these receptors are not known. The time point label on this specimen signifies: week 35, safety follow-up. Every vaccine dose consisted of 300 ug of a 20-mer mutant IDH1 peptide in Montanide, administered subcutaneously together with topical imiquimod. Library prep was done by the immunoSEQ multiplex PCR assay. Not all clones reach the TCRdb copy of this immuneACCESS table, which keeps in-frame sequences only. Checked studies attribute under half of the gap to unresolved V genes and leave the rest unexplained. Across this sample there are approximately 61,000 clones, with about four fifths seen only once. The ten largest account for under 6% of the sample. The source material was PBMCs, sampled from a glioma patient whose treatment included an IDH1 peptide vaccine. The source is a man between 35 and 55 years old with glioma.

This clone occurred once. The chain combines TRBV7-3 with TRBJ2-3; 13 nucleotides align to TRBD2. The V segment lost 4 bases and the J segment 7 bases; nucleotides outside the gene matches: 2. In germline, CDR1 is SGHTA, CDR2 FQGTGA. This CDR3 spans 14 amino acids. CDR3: CASSSGLAGNTQYF. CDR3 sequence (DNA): TGTGCCAGCAGCTCGGGACTAGCGGGAAATACGCAGTATTTT.

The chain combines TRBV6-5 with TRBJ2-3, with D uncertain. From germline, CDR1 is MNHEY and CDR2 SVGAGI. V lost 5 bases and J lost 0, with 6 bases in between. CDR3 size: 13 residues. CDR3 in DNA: TGTGCCAGCAGTCCTTGGAGCACAGATACGCAGTATTTT. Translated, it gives CASSPWSTDTQYF.

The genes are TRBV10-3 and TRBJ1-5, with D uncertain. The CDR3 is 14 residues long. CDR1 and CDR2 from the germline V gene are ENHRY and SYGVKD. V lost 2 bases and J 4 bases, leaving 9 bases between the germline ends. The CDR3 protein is CAISEGQLNQPQHF. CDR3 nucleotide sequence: TGTGCCATCAGTGAGGGGCAGCTAAATCAGCCCCAGCATTTT.

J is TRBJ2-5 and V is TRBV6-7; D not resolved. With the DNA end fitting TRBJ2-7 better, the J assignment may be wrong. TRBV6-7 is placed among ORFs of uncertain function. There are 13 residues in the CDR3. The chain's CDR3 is CASSLDGDYEQYF. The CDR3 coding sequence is TGTGCCAGCAGCCTCGACGGAGACTACGAGCAGTACTTC.

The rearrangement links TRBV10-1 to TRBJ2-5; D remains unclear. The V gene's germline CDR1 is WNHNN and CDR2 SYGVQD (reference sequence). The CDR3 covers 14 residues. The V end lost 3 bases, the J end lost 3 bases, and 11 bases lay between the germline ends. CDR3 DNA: TGCGCCAGCAGTGATTTGGGGTGGAAAGAGACCCAGTACTTC. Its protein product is CASSDLGWKETQYF.

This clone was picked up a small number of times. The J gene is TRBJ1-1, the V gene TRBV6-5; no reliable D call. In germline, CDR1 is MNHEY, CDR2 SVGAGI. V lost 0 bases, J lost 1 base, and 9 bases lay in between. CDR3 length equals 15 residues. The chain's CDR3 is CASSYSGRPNTEAFF. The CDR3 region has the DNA TGTGCCAGCAGTTACTCGGGCCGTCCGAACACTGAAGCTTTCTTT.

The DNA of the CDR3 is TGTGCCACCAGCAGAGATGGAAGCAGGGGCGCAGGCTACACCTTC. This codes for CATSRDGSRGAGYTF. This chain connects TRBV15 to TRBJ1-2; D possibly corresponds to TRBD1 (6 bases). CDR3 size: 15 residues. The germline V gene encodes CDR1 LNHNV and CDR2 YYDKDF (reference sequence). The V end lost 0 bases, the J end lost 8 bases, and 16 bases lay between the germline ends.

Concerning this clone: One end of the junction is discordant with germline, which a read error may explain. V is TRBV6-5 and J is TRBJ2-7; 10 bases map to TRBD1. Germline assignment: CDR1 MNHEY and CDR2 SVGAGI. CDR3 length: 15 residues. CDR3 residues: CAGSSIRTGGSEQYF. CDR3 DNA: TGTGCCGGCAGTTCTATTAGGACAGGGGGTAGCGAGCAGTACTTC.

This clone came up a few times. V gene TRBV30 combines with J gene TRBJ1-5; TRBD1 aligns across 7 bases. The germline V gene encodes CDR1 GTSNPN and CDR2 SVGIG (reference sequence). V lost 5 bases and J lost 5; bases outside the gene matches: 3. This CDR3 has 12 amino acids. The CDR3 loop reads CAWDRDYQPQHF. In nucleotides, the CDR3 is TGTGCCTGGGACAGGGATTATCAGCCCCAGCATTTT.

CDR3 nucleotides: TGTGCCAGCAGTTACGGTAGCGGGAGAAACAGGGAGCAGTTCTTC. It translates to CASSYGSGRNREQFF. The rearrangement links TRBV6-5 to TRBJ2-1, with 9 bases fitting TRBD2. This CDR3 is 15 amino acids long. The germline V gene has CDR1 MNHEY and CDR2 SVGAGI. With 2 bases clipped from V and 10 bases from J, the junction kept 9 bases outside the gene matches.

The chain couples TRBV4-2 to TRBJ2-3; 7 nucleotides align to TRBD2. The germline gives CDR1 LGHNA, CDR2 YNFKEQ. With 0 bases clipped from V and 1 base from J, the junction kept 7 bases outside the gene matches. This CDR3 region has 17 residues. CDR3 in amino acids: CASSQDVQRGRTDTQYF. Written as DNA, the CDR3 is TGTGCCAGCAGCCAAGATGTCCAGCGGGGACGCACAGATACGCAGTATTTT.

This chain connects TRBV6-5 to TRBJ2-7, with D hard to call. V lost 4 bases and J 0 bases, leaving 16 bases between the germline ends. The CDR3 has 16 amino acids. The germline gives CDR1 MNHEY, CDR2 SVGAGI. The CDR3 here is CASSFRRSSSSYEQYF. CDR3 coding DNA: TGTGCCAGCAGTTTCAGGCGGAGCAGTTCCTCCTACGAGCAGTACTTC.

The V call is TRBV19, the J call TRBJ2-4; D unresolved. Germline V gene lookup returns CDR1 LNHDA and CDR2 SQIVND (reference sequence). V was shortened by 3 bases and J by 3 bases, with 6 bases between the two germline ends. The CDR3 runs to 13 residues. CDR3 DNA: TGTGCCAGTAGTATGGTGGGCAAAAACATTCAGTACTTC. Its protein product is CASSMVGKNIQYF.

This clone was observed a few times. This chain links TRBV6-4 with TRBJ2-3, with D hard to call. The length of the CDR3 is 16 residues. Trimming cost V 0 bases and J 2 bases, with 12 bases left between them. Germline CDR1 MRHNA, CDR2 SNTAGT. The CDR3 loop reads CASSDSSDSSTDTQYF. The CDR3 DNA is TGTGCCAGCAGTGACTCGAGTGACTCATCCACAGATACGCAGTATTTT.

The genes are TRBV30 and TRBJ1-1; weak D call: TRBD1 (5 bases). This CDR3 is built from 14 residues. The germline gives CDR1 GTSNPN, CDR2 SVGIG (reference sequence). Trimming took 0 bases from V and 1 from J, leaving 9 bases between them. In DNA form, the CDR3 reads TGTGCCTGGAGTGTACGGGGGGGGAACACTGAAGCTTTCTTT. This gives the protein CAWSVRGGNTEAFF.

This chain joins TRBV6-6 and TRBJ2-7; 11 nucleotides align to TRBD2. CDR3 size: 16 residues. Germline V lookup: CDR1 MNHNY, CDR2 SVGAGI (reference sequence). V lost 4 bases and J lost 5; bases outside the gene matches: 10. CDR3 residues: CASSSIAGGPFDEQYF. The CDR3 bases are TGTGCCAGCAGTTCCATAGCGGGAGGGCCTTTCGACGAGCAGTACTTC.

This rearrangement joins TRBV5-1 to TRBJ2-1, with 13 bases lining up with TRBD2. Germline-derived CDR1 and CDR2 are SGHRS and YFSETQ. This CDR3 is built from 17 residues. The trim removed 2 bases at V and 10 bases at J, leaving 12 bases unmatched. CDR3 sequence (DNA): TGCGCCAGCAGCTTAGGCCCCCGACTAGCGGGAGGATACGAGCAGTTCTTC. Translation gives CASSLGPRLAGGYEQFF. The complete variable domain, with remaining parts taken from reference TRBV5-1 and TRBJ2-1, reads KAGVTQTPRYLIKTRGQQVTLSCSPISGHRSVSWYQQTPGQGLQFLFEYFSETQRNKGNFPGRFSGRQFSNSRSEMNVSTLELGDSALYLCASSLGPRLAGGYEQFFGPGTRLTVL.

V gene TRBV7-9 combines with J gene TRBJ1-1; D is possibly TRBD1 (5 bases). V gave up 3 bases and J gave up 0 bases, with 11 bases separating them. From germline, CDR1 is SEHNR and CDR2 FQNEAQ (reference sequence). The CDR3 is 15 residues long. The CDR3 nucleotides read TGTGCCAGCAGCTTGGGCAGGGAACTGAACACTGAAGCTTTCTTT. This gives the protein CASSLGRELNTEAFF.

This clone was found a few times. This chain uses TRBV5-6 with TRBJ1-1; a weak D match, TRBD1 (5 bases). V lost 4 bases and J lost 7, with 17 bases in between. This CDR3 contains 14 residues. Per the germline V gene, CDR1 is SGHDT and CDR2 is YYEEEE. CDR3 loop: CASSPTQDKIEAFF. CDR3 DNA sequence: TGTGCCAGCAGCCCGACCCAGGACAAGATTGAAGCTTTCTTT.

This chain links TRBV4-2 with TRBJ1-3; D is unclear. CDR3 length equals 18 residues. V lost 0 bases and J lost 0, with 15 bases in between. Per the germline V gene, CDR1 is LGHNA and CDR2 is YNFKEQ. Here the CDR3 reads CASSQDDAGGRSGNTIYF. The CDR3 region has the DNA TGTGCCAGCAGCCAAGACGATGCCGGAGGACGCTCTGGAAACACCATATATTTT.

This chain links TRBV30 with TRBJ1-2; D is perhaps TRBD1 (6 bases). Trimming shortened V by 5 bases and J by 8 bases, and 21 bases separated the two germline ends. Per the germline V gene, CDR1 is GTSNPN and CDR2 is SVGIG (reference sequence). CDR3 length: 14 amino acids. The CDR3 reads CAWAPGTTVAGYTF. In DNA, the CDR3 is TGTGCCTGGGCACCCGGGACAACGGTGGCGGGCTACACCTTC. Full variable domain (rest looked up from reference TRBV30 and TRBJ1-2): SQTIHQWPATLVQPVGSPLSLECTVEGTSNPNLYWYRQAAGRGLQLLFYSVGIGQISSEVPQNLSASRPQDRQFILSSKKLLLSDSGFYLCAWAPGTTVAGYTFGSGTRLTVV.

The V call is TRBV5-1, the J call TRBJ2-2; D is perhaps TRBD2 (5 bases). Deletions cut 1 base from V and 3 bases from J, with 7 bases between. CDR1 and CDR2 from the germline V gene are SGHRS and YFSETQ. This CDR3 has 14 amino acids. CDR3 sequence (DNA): TGCGCCAGCAGCTTGTGGGGAGACACCGGGGAGCTGTTTTTT. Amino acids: CASSLWGDTGELFF.

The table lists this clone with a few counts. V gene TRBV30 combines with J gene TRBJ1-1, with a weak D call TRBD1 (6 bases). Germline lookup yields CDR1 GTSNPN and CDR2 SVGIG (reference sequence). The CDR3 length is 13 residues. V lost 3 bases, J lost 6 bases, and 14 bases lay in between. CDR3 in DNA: TGTGCCTGGAGGACAACAGGGACCGCTGAAGCTTTCTTT. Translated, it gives CAWRTTGTAEAFF.

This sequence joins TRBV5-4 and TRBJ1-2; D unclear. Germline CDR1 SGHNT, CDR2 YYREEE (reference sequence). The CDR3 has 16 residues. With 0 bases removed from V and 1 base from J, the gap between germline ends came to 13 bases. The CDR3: CASSLDRQELNYGYTF. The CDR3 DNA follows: TGTGCCAGCAGCTTGGATCGGCAGGAACTTAACTATGGCTACACCTTC.

The CDR3: CASSLLQGATPNTEAFF. The CDR3 DNA reads TGTGCCAGCAGTTTATTACAGGGGGCCACCCCGAACACTGAAGCTTTCTTT. This chain uses TRBV27 with TRBJ1-1; 9 bases map to TRBD1. The V and J ends lost 1 base and 1 base, in that order; junction bases with no gene match: 7. The CDR3 is 17 residues long. Germline V CDR1 and CDR2: MNHEY, SMNVEV (reference sequence).

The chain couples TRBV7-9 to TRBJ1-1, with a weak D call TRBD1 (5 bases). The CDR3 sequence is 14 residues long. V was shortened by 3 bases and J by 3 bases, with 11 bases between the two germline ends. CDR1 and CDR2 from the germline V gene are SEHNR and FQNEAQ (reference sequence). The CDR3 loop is CASSFTGRDTEAFF. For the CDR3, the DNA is TGTGCCAGCAGCTTTACAGGTAGGGACACTGAAGCTTTCTTT.

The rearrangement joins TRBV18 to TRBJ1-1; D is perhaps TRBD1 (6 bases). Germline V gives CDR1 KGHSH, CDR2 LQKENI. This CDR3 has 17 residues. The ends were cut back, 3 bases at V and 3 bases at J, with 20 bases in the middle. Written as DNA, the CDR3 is TGTGCCAGCTCACCGGCTTCGGGGGGCTACCGGTACACTGAAGCTTTCTTT. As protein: CASSPASGGYRYTEAFF.

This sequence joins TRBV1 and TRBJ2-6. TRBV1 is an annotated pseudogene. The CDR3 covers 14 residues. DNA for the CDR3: TGCACCAGCAGGGACCCCACTGGGGCCAACGTCCTGACTTTC. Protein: CTSRDPTGANVLTF.

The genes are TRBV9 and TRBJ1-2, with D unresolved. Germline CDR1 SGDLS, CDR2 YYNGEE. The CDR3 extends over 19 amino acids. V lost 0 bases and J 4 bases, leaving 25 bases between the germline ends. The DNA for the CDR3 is TGTGCCAGCAGCGTAGCACCACGGCTCCACGATATAGTCTTCTATGGCTACACCTTC. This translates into CASSVAPRLHDIVFYGYTF.